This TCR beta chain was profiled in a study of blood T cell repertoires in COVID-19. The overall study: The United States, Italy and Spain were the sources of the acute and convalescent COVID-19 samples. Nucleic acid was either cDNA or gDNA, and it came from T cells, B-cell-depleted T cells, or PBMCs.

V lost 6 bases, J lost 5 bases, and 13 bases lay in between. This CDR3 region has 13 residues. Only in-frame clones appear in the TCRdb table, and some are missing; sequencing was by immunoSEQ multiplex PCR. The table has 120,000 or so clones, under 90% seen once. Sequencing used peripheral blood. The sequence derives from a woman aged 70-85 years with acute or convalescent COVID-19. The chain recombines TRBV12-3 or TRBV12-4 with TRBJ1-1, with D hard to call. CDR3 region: CASRPVRSTEAFF. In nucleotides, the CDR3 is TGTGCCAGCAGACCGGTGAGGTCTACTGAAGCTTTCTTT.